Listed below are T cell receptor beta chains from one sample, sequenced in a study of T cells in Graves' hyperthyroidism and ophthalmopathy. TCRdb re-called the multiplex PCR reads through MiXCR, storing one row per CDR3 protein. The data show fewer than 800,000 distinct CDR3 sequences, around 17% seen once. Sequencing was performed on blood. The receptors here all came from a young man with Graves' hyperthyroidism. The CDR3 runs from the conserved cysteine through the conserved F or W. A D gene is named only where the DNA matches it firmly. The size entry is marked missing in some rows and otherwise reads once, few, many or a size class.

V,size,D,J,DNA,CDR3
TRBV19,few,TRBD1,TRBJ2-1,TGTGCCAGTAGTCCCCGGGACAGGGGTCGCAATGAGCAGTTCTTC,CASSPRDRGRNEQFF
TRBV29-1,many,.,TRBJ1-1,TGCAGCGTTGTTAGCAACACTGAAGCTTTCTTT,CSVVSNTEAFF
TRBV27,many,.,TRBJ2-5,TGTGCCAGCAGTTTATCGTTCGGGGGAGCGACCCAGTACTTC,CASSLSFGGATQYF
TRBV28,many,.,TRBJ1-1,TGTGCCAGCAGTTTATACTCGAATTCTGGGGCGAGGACTGAAGCTTTCTTT,CASSLYSNSGARTEAFF
TRBV15,.,TRBD1,TRBJ1-1,TGTGCCACTCGACAGGGATGGGACACTGAAGCTTTCTTT,CATRQGWDTEAFF
TRBV12-3/TRBV12-4,many,.,TRBJ1-1,TGTGCCAGCAGAGAGGGGAGATATAACACTGAAGCTTTCTTT,CASREGRYNTEAFF
TRBV7-9,.,.,TRBJ1-2,TGTGCCAGCAGCCCAGTGGACTATGGCTACACCTTC,CASSPVDYGYTF
TRBV7-3,many,.,TRBJ2-1,TGTGCCAGCAGCTTAGACGCCTCTAGCTCCTACAATGAGCAGTTCTTC,CASSLDASSSYNEQFF
TRBV4-2,.,.,TRBJ1-2,TGTGCCAGCAGCCAAGTGACGAGCGGATCCTATGGCTACACCTTC,CASSQVTSGSYGYTF
TRBV11-3,many,TRBD2,TRBJ2-3,TGTGCCAGCAGCTTCGGACTAGCGGCTAGCACAGATACGCAGTATTTT,CASSFGLAASTDTQYF
TRBV28,few,TRBD1,TRBJ1-1,TGTGCCAGCAGTTTCTTCCCCGGGACAGGTACCCCAGAAGCTTTCTTT,CASSFFPGTGTPEAFF
TRBV7-2,.,TRBD1,TRBJ2-7,TGTGCCAGCACCTCCCAGGACAGGGCCGGGACTGGCGAGCAGTACTTC,CASTSQDRAGTGEQYF
TRBV12-3/TRBV12-4,many,TRBD2,TRBJ2-7,TGTGCCAGCAGTCCCCGGGAGGTTACCAGCTCCTACGAGCAGTACTTC,CASSPREVTSSYEQYF
TRBV28,.,TRBD2,TRBJ2-3,TGTGCCAGCAGTTCCCTCCAGCGGGAGGTAGATACGCAGTATTTT,CASSSLQREVDTQYF
TRBV5-6,.,TRBD2,TRBJ2-7,TGTGCCAGCAGCTATCCGGGACTAGCGGGGGCCTACGAGCAGTACTTC,CASSYPGLAGAYEQYF
TRBV28,many,.,TRBJ1-5,TGTGCCAGCAGCCCGGGCCCCTCATATAGCAATCAGCCCCAGCATTTT,CASSPGPSYSNQPQHF
TRBV5-1,many,.,TRBJ2-3,TGCGCCAGCAGCTACCCCGACAACACAGATACGCAGTATTTT,CASSYPDNTDTQYF
TRBV4-2,.,.,TRBJ2-7,TGTGCCAGCAGCCAAGATTCAGGCTACGAGCAGTACTTC,CASSQDSGYEQYF
TRBV6-1,few,.,TRBJ1-5,TGTGCCAGCAGACCCACCAGGGATCAGCCCCAGCATTTT,CASRPTRDQPQHF
TRBV16,.,.,TRBJ2-3,TGTGCCAGCAGCCAACAATGGCCGACTTTAGATACGCAGTATTTT,CASSQQWPTLDTQYF
TRBV5-1,.,.,TRBJ2-1,TGCGCCAGCAGCTCGCTCGAAGGGTCCGCTGAGCAGTTCTTC,CASSSLEGSAEQFF
TRBV28,.,TRBD1,TRBJ2-2,TGTGCCAGTCACGAGACAGGGGCCTCACGGGTCGGGGAGCTGTTTTTT,CASHETGASRVGELFF
TRBV28,few,TRBD1,TRBJ1-2,TGTGCCAGCAGTTTGAACAGGGGATTGGGGGGCTACACCTTC,CASSLNRGLGGYTF
TRBV28,many,.,TRBJ1-1,TGTGCCAGCAGCACTTGGGACCGAAGAATTGGCACTGAAGCTTTCTTT,CASSTWDRRIGTEAFF
TRBV29-1,few,.,TRBJ2-3,TGCAGCGTGATGGGGCTAGCTGGCACAGATACGCAGTATTTT,CSVMGLAGTDTQYF
TRBV10-3,many,.,TRBJ2-2,TGTGCCATCAGGGCCGCAGGGAGGACCACCGGGGAGCTGTTTTTT,CAIRAAGRTTGELFF
TRBV11-2,many,.,TRBJ2-3,TGTGCCAGCAGCTTAGATTGGGCAGATACGCAGTATTTT,CASSLDWADTQYF
TRBV2,.,TRBD1,TRBJ1-1,TGTGCCAGCGGCGGGACAGTTCCAGGATTAGAAGCTTTCTTT,CASGGTVPGLEAFF
TRBV9,few,TRBD2,TRBJ2-7,TGTGCCAGCAGGGCTAGCGGGAGTAACGAGCAGTACTTC,CASRASGSNEQYF
TRBV4-2,few,TRBD1,TRBJ2-1,TGTGCCAGCAGCCAAGCCGGACAGGCCTTCGGAAATGAGCAGTTCTTC,CASSQAGQAFGNEQFF
TRBV25-1,few,TRBD2,TRBJ2-5,TGTGCCAGCAGTGAGGGGGGGGAAGGGGAGACCCAGTACTTC,CASSEGGEGETQYF
TRBV30,.,.,TRBJ2-1,TGTGCCTGGAGTCCCATGGTTGTAGGTGATGAGCAGTTCTTC,CAWSPMVVGDEQFF
TRBV28,.,.,TRBJ1-3,TGTGCCAGCAGTTCGGCCTCGACGAAGGGAAACACCATATATTTT,CASSSASTKGNTIYF
TRBV20-1,.,.,TRBJ2-7,TGCAGGGCCCGAAGGGGATTCTACGAGCAGTACTTC,CRARRGFYEQYF
TRBV7-3,few,.,TRBJ1-2,TGTGCCAGCAGATCCGATTATGGCTACACCTTC,CASRSDYGYTF
TRBV20-1,few,.,TRBJ2-1,TGCAGTGCTCTAAACTACAATGAGCAGTTCTTC,CSALNYNEQFF